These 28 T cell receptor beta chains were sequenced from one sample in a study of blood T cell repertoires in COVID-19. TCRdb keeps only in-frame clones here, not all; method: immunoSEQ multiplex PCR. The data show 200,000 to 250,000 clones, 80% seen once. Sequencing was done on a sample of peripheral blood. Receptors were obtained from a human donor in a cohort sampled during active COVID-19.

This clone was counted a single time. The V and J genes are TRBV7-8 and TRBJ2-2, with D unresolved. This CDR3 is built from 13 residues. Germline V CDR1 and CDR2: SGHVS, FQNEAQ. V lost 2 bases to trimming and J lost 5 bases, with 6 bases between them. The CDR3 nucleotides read TGTGCCAGCAGCTTAAAGCCGACCGGGGAGCTGTTTTTT. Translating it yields CASSLKPTGELFF.

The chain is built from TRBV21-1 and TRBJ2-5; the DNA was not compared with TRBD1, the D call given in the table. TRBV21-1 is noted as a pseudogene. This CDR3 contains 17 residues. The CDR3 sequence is CASSNAKVSRGSETQYF. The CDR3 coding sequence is TGTGCCAGCAGCAATGCAAAGGTTAGCAGGGGTTCCGAGACCCAGTACTTC.

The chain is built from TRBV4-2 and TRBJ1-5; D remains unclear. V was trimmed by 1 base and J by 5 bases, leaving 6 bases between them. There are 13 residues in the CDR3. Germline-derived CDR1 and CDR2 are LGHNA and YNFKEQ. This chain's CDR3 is CASSQARDQPQHF. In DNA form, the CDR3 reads TGTGCCAGCAGCCAAGCCCGGGATCAGCCCCAGCATTTT.

The DNA of the CDR3 is TGTGCCAGCTCACCCAACTCCCGCCAAATGAAGCAGTTCTTC. Protein: CASSPNSRQMKQFF. The chain carries TRBV18 and TRBJ2-1; D is undetermined. V was shortened by 3 bases and J by 11 bases, with 17 bases between the two germline ends. Germline-derived CDR1 and CDR2 are KGHSH and LQKENI. This CDR3 region has 14 residues.

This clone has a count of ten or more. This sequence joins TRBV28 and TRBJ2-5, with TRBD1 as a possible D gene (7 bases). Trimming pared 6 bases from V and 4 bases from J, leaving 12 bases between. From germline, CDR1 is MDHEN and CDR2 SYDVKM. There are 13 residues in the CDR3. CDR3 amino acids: CASSSQGGETQYF. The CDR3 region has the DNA TGTGCCAGCAGCTCGCAGGGGGGAGAGACCCAGTACTTC. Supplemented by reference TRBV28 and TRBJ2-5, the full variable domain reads DVKVTQSSRYLVKRTGEKVFLECVQDMDHENMFWYRQDPGLGLRLIYFSYDVKMKEKGDIPEGYSVSREKKERFSLILESASTNQTSMYLCASSSQGGETQYFGPGTRLLVL.

The CDR3 region is CASSQYLPTSSYEQYF. CDR3 in DNA: TGCGCCAGCAGCCAATATCTGCCCACTAGCTCCTACGAGCAGTACTTC. The chain uses TRBV4-3 and TRBJ2-7; TRBD2 is a possible D gene (5 bases). Trimming took off 2 bases at V and 0 bases at J, with 14 bases between the two ends. The CDR3 sequence is 16 residues long. CDR1 is LGHNA and CDR2 is YSLEER in the germline V gene.

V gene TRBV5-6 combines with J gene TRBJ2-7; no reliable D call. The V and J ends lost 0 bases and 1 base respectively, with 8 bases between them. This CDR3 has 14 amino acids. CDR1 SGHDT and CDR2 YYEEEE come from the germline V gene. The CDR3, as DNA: TGTGCCAGCAGCTTGGTTTCTCCGTCCTACGAGCAGTACTTC. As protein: CASSLVSPSYEQYF.

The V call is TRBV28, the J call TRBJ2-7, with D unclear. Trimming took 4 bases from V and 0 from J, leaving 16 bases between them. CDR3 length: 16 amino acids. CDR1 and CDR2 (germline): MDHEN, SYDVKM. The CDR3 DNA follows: TGTGCCAGCAGTTGGGCCGGCCTTCGTAGCTCCTACGAGCAGTACTTC. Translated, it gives CASSWAGLRSSYEQYF.

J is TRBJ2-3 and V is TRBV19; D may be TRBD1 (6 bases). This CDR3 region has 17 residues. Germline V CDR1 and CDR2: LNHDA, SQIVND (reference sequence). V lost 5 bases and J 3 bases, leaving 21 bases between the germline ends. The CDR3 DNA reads TGTGCCAGTAGTTCTCTCCCGCAGGGGAGTGCAACAGATACGCAGTATTTT. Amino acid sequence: CASSSLPQGSATDTQYF. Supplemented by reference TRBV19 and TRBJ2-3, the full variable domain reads DGGITQSPKYLFRKEGQNVTLSCEQNLNHDAMYWYRQDPGQGLRLIYYSQIVNDFQKGDIAEGYSVSREKKESFPLTVTSAQKNPTAFYLCASSSLPQGSATDTQYFGPGTRLTVL.

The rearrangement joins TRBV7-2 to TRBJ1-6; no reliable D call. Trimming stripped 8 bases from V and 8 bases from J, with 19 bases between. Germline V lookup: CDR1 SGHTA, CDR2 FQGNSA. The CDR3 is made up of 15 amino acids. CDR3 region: CASYPKVGQDSPLHF. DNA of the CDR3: TGTGCCAGCTATCCCAAAGTTGGGCAGGATTCACCCCTCCACTTT.

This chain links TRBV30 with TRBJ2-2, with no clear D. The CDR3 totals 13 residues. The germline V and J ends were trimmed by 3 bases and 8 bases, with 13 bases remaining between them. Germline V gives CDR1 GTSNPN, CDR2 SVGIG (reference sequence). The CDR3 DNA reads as TGTGCCTGGAGCATCAATTGGGCTGGGGAGCTGTTTTTT. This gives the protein CAWSINWAGELFF.

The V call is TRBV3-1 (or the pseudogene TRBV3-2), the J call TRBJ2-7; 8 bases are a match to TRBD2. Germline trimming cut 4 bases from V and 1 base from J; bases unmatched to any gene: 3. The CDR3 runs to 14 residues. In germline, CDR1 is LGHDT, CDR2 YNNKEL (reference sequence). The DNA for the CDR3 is TGTGCCAGCAGCCGACTAGCGCGGTCCTACGAGCAGTACTTC. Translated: CASSRLARSYEQYF.

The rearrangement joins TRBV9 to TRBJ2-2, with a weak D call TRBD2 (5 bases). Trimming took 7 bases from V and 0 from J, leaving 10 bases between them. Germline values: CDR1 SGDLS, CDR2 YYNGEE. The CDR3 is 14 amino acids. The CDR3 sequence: CASGSSSNTGELFF. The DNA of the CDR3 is TGTGCCAGCGGATCTAGCTCGAACACCGGGGAGCTGTTTTTT.

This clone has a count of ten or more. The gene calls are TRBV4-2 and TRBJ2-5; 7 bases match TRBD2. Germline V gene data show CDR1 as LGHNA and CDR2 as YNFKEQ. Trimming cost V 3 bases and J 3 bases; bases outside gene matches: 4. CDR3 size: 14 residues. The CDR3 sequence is CASSQGGLEETQYF. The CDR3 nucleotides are TGTGCCAGCAGCCAGGGCGGACTAGAAGAGACCCAGTACTTC.

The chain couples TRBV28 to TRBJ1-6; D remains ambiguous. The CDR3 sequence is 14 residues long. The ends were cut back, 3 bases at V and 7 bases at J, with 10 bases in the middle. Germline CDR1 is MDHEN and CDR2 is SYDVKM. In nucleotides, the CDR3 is TGTGCCAGCAGTTTGGCCTTCTCCAATTCACCCCTCCACTTT. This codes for CASSLAFSNSPLHF.

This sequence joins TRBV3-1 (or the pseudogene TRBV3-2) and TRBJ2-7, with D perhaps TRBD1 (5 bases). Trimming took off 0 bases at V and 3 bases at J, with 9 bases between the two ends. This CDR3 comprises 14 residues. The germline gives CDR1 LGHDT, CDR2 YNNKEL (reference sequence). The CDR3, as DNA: TGTGCCAGCAGCCAAGAAGGGGTAGACTACGAGCAGTACTTC. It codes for CASSQEGVDYEQYF.

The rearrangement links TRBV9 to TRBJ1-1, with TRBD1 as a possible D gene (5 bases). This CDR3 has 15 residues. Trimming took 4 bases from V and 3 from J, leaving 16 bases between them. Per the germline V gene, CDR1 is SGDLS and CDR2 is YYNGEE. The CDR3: CASSPRQGDHTEAFF. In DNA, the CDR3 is TGTGCCAGCAGCCCCCGCCAGGGTGACCACACTGAAGCTTTCTTT.

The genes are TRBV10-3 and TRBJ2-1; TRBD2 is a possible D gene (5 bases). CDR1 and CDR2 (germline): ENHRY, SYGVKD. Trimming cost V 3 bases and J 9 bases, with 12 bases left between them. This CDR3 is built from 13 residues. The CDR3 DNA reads TGTGCCATCAGTGATGGTCTAGCTGTTGAGCAGTTCTTC. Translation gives CAISDGLAVEQFF.

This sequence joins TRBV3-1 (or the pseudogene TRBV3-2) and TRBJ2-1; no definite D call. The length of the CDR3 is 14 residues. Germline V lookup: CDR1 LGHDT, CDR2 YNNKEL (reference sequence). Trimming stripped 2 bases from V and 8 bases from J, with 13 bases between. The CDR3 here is CASSQPKLSHEQFF. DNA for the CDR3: TGTGCCAGCAGCCAACCCAAACTAAGCCATGAGCAGTTCTTC.

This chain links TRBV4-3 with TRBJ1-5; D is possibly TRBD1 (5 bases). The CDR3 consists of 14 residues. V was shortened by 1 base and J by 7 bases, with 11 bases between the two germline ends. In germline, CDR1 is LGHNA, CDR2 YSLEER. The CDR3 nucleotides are TGCGCCAGCAGCCAAGCTCGCGGGGACCAGCCCCAGCATTTT. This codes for CASSQARGDQPQHF.

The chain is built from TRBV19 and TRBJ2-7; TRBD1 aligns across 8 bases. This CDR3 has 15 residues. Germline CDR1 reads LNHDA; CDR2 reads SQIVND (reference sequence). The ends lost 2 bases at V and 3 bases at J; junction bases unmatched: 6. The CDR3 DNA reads TGTGCCAGTAGTATAAATTCTGGACAGGGCTACGAGCAGTACTTC. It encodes CASSINSGQGYEQYF.

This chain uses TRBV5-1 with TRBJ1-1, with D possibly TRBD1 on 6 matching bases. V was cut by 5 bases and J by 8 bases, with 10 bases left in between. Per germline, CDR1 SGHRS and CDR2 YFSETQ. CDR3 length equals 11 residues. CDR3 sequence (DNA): TGCGCCAGCAGACAGGGACCCGAAGCTTTCTTT. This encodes CASRQGPEAFF.

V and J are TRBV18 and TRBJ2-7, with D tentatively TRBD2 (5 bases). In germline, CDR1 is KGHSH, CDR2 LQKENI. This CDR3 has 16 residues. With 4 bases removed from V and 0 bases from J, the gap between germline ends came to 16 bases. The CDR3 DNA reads TGTGCCAGCTCACGCTCCGGGCTAGCAGTCTCCTACGAGCAGTACTTC. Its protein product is CASSRSGLAVSYEQYF.

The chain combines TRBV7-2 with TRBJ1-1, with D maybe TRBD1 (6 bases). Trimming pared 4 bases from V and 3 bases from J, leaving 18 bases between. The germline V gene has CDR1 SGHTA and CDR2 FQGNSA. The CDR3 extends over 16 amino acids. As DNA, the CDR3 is TGTGCCAGCAGCTCCGTCGCAGGGGTTACACACACTGAAGCTTTCTTT. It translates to CASSSVAGVTHTEAFF.

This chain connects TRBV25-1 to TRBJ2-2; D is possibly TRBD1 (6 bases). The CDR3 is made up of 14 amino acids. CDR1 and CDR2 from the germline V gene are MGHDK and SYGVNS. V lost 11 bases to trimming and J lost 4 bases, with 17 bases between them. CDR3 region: CASRRPGATGELFF. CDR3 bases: TGTGCCTCCCGCCGCCCAGGGGCCACCGGGGAGCTGTTTTTT.

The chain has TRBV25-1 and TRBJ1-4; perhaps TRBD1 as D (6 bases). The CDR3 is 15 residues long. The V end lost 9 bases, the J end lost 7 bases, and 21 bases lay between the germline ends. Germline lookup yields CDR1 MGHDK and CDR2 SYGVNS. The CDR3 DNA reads TGTGCCAGTCAACCACAGGGCATGATAGGTGAAAAACTGTTTTTT. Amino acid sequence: CASQPQGMIGEKLFF.

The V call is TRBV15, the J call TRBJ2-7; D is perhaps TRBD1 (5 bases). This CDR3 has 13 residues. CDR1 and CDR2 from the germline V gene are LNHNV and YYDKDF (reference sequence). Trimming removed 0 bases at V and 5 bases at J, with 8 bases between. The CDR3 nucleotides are TGTGCCACCAGCAGAGATCTCAGGGACGAGCAGTACTTC. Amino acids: CATSRDLRDEQYF.

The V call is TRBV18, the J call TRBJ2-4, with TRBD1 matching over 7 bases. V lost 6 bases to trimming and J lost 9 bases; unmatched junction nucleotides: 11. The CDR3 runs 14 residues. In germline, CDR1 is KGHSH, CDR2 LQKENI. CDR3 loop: CASSPRTGKGIQYF. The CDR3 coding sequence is TGTGCCAGCTCCCCTCGGACAGGCAAAGGCATTCAGTACTTC.